This T cell receptor beta chain was recovered during a study of T cells in Graves' hyperthyroidism and ophthalmopathy. It was RNA transcripts that yielded the amplified TCR beta CDR3 regions. First-round RT-PCR of the TCR CDR3 relied on the HTBI primer set. MiXCR, run by TCRdb on the multiplex PCR reads, gives a single entry per CDR3 protein. The sample consists of under 450,000 distinct CDR3 sequences, around 14% of them appearing once. The V gene's germline CDR1 is PRHDT and CDR2 FYEKMQ (reference sequence). This CDR3 region has 18 residues. The rearrangement links TRBV13 to TRBJ2-5; the match to TRBD2 covers 7 bases. The J call may be incorrect, as the DNA end agrees better with TRBJ2-1. The sample consisted of blood. This TCR was sampled from a woman aged 18-35 years with Graves' hyperthyroidism. CDR3 nucleotides: TGTGCCAGCAGCCCCCACGTACGGACGGGGGGAGGTCAAGAGACCCAGTTCTTC. This translates into CASSPHVRTGGGQETQFF.